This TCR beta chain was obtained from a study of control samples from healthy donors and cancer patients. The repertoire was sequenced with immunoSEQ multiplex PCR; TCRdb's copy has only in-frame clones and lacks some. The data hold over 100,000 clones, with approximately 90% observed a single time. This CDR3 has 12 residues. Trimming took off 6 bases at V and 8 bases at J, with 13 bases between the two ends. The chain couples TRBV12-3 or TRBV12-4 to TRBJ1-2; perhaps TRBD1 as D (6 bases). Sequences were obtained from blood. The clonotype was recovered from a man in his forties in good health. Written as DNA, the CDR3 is TGTGCCAGCAGCCTGGGGGGCAAGGGCTACACCTTC. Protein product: CASSLGGKGYTF.